A single T cell receptor beta chain is shown here with its context. Antigen: not known. Looked up from germline, CDR1 is KGHSH and CDR2 is LQKENI. The length of the CDR3 is 16 residues. Unmatched junction bases numbered 5, after V lost 1 base and J lost 4 bases. The data originate from a study of OX40 agonist ivuxolimab in advanced cancers. Regarding the study as a whole: Expanded clones belonging to CD8+ T cells outnumbered, on average, those of CD4+. Clonal expansion from baseline to week 6 occurred in both CD4+ and CD8+ T cells. The specificity for antigen of the expanded peripheral T cells was not determined.

Data came from immunoSEQ multiplex PCR; TCRdb stores just in-frame clones and leaves some out. This sample has roughly 76,000 clones, with approximately 88% found just once. This clonotype originated in an adult with an advanced solid tumor such as melanoma, head and neck, liver or kidney cancer. The sequenced sample was CD4+ or CD8+ T cells sorted from blood, obtained in a trial of the OX40 agonist ivuxolimab. The chain joins TRBV18 to TRBJ2-1, with 9 bases identical to TRBD2. The CDR3 spells CASSPLGSGSYNEQFF. DNA for the CDR3: TGTGCCAGCTCACCACTTGGTAGCGGGAGTTACAATGAGCAGTTCTTC.